The 20 T cell receptor beta chains in this list originate from one sample, sequenced in a study of cytomegalovirus exposure and HLA in healthy donors. Researchers ran the PCR with 60 Vbeta and 13 Jbeta primers. Assay: immunoSEQ multiplex PCR; the TCRdb copy retains only in-frame clones and omits some. This repertoire shows around 150,000 clones, roughly 76% found once; its top ten account for 14%. Material for sequencing was PBMCs. Receptors were obtained from a human donor in good health.

This clone appeared a single time. The chain links TRBV7-9 to TRBJ2-4; a possible D gene is TRBD2 (6 bases). Germline assignment: CDR1 SEHNR and CDR2 FQNEAQ (reference sequence). V lost 2 bases, J lost 0 bases, and 11 bases lay in between. The CDR3 loop spans 16 amino acids. Here the CDR3 DNA reads TGTGCCAGCAGCTTAATACGGGAGCTAGCCAAAAACATTCAGTACTTC. This translates into CASSLIRELAKNIQYF. Complete variable domain (other parts from reference TRBV7-9 and TRBJ2-4): DTGVSQNPRHKITKRGQNVTFRCDPISEHNRLYWYRQTLGQGPEFLTYFQNEAQLEKSRLLSDRFSAERPKGSFSTLEIQRTEQGDSAMYLCASSLIRELAKNIQYFGAGTRLSVL.

This chain uses TRBV10-3 with TRBJ2-7; 8 positions agree with TRBD1. Trimming removed 6 bases from V and 3 bases from J; junction bases left unmatched: 1. CDR1 and CDR2 from the germline V gene are ENHRY and SYGVKD. CDR3 length: 12 amino acids. CDR3 in amino acids: CAIRGQGYEQYF. The CDR3 coding sequence is TGTGCCATCAGAGGACAGGGCTACGAGCAGTACTTC.

CDR3 in amino acids: CASSRQPMMNTEAFF. DNA of the CDR3: TGTGCCAGCAGTCGACAGCCAATGATGAACACTGAAGCTTTCTTT. This chain joins TRBV27 and TRBJ1-1, with D tentatively TRBD1 (5 bases). The V end was cut by 5 bases, the J end by 0 bases, with 13 bases between. This CDR3 region has 15 residues. The germline V gene has CDR1 MNHEY and CDR2 SMNVEV (reference sequence).

This chain links TRBV2 with TRBJ2-4; TRBD2 might be the D (5 bases). The CDR3 runs 15 residues. In germline, CDR1 is SNHLY, CDR2 FYNNEI. V dropped 7 bases and J dropped 6 bases, with 19 bases sitting between them. As DNA, the CDR3 is TGTGCCAGCACCCCTAACCCGGGGTGGGTAAACATTCAGTACTTC. It yields the protein CASTPNPGWVNIQYF.

Details on this clone: Compared with germline, one end of the junction differs, possibly owing to a read error. This rearrangement joins TRBV7-9 to TRBJ1-1; 7 bases line up with TRBD1. This CDR3 region has 14 residues. CDR1 is SEHNR and CDR2 is FQNEAQ in the germline V gene (reference sequence). CDR3 residues: CSSSRDSWNTEAFF. The DNA of the CDR3 is TGTTCCAGCAGTCGGGACAGTTGGAACACTGAAGCTTTCTTT. The full variable domain, rest sourced from reference TRBV7-9 and TRBJ1-1, is DTGVSQNPRHKITKRGQNVTFRCDPISEHNRLYWYRQTLGQGPEFLTYFQNEAQLEKSRLLSDRFSAERPKGSFSTLEIQRTEQGDSAMYLCSSSRDSWNTEAFFGQGTRLTVV.

The V gene is TRBV5-6, the J gene TRBJ2-3, with TRBD2 identical over 11 bases. Germline lookup yields CDR1 SGHDT and CDR2 YYEEEE. The length of the CDR3 is 16 residues. J was trimmed by 4 bases and V by 4 bases; bases with no gene match: 8. The CDR3 nucleotides are TGTGCCAGCAGCCTAACTAGCGGGAGCGCTCCAGATACGCAGTATTTT. Its translation: CASSLTSGSAPDTQYF.

The CDR3 sequence is CASSLPSGQGNTEAFF. CDR3 nucleotides: TGTGCCAGCAGCTTACCTAGCGGACAGGGGAACACTGAAGCTTTCTTT. V is TRBV7-6 and J is TRBJ1-1; 8 bases match TRBD1. J lost 1 base, V lost 2 bases, and 6 bases had no gene match. CDR1 SGHVS and CDR2 FNYEAQ come from the germline V gene. There are 16 residues in the CDR3.

In DNA, the CDR3 is TGCGCCAGCAGCTTGGGGACAGGGGGGGACATTCAGTACTTC. It yields the protein CASSLGTGGDIQYF. The chain uses TRBV5-1 and TRBJ2-4; 10 bases align to TRBD1. Losses at the gene ends were 0 bases for V and 8 bases for J; bases not matched to a gene: 2. This CDR3 comprises 14 residues. Germline CDR1 is SGHRS and CDR2 is YFSETQ.

This chain connects TRBV29-1 to TRBJ2-2, with 9 bases matching TRBD2. Germline-derived CDR1 and CDR2 are SQVTM and ANQGSEA. The CDR3 runs 15 residues. Trimming at V came to 2 bases and at J to 8 bases, leaving 9 bases not matched to a gene. The DNA for the CDR3 is TGCAGCGTTGAATCGGGGCGGGAGGGCCCTGGGGAGCTGTTTTTT. It specifies CSVESGREGPGELFF.

The chain links TRBV28 to TRBJ2-1, with D possibly matching TRBD1 (6 bases). This CDR3 has 16 residues. CDR1 MDHEN and CDR2 SYDVKM come from the germline V gene. Trimming pared 5 bases from V and 3 bases from J, leaving 17 bases between. In nucleotides, the CDR3 is TGTGCCAGCAGTAAGGACAGCCTAACTAACTACAATGAGCAGTTCTTC. Amino acid sequence: CASSKDSLTNYNEQFF.

There are a few counts of this clone. V is TRBV2 and J is TRBJ2-3; 10 bases line up with TRBD2. The germline V gene has CDR1 SNHLY and CDR2 FYNNEI. This CDR3 has 18 amino acids. With 6 bases clipped from V and 2 bases from J, the junction kept 14 bases outside the gene matches. This CDR3 is CASRALPGLAILTDTQYF. In nucleotides, the CDR3 is TGTGCCAGCAGGGCTCTACCGGGACTAGCGATCCTCACAGATACGCAGTATTTT.

The chain uses TRBV4-1 and TRBJ2-7; tentative D call: TRBD1 (5 bases). Germline CDR1 is MGHRA and CDR2 is YSYEKL. V gave up 1 base and J gave up 3 bases, with 10 bases separating them. The CDR3 is 14 amino acids. DNA of the CDR3: TGCGCCAGCAGCCAAGTAGCTCAGGGCTACGAGCAGTACTTC. This gives the protein CASSQVAQGYEQYF.

The V and J genes are TRBV2 and TRBJ2-5; D uncertain. V lost 6 bases and J 5 bases, leaving 4 bases between the germline ends. The germline V gene encodes CDR1 SNHLY and CDR2 FYNNEI. This CDR3 is built from 10 residues. CDR3 nucleotide sequence: TGTGCCAGCAGGGCTGAGACCCAGTACTTC. This codes for CASRAETQYF. Combining the CDR3 with reference TRBV2 and TRBJ2-5 gives the whole variable domain EPEVTQTPSHQVTQMGQEVILRCVPISNHLYFYWYRQILGQKVEFLVSFYNNEISEKSEIFDDQFSVERPDGSNFTLKIRSTKLEDSAMYFCASRAETQYFGPGTRLLVL.

In this sample, this clone turned up once. The CDR3 nucleotides are TGCAGCGTCGAAACAGGTATAGCTAACTATGGCTACACCTTC. Its protein is CSVETGIANYGYTF. The chain links TRBV29-1 to TRBJ1-2; D is possibly TRBD1 (5 bases). V was shortened by 6 bases and J by 0 bases, with 14 bases between the two germline ends. This CDR3 comprises 14 residues. Germline values: CDR1 SQVTM, CDR2 ANQGSEA.

The rearrangement joins TRBV6-5 to TRBJ2-3; 8 bases line up with TRBD2. Unmatched junction bases numbered 5, after V lost 6 bases and J lost 3 bases. This CDR3 comprises 14 residues. The V gene's germline CDR1 is MNHEY and CDR2 SVGAGI. CDR3 bases: TGTGCCAGCAGGAACGGGGGGGGTACAGATACGCAGTATTTT. This encodes CASRNGGGTDTQYF.

The chain uses TRBV5-8 and TRBJ1-1, with D possibly TRBD1 on 6 matching bases. CDR3 length: 13 residues. V was pared by 7 bases and J by 0 bases, with 10 bases between. In germline, CDR1 is SGHTS, CDR2 YDEGEE. The CDR3 spells CASGQHMNTEAFF. For the CDR3, the DNA is TGTGCCAGCGGACAGCACATGAACACTGAAGCTTTCTTT.

The rearrangement joins TRBV13 to TRBJ1-4; D remains unclear. The CDR3 spans 14 residues. With 2 bases removed from V and 0 bases from J, the gap between germline ends came to 4 bases. The germline CDR1 and CDR2 sequences are PRHDT and FYEKMQ (reference sequence). The CDR3 coding sequence is TGTGCCAGCAGCTTATCCTCAACTAATGAAAAACTGTTTTTT. Translated, it gives CASSLSSTNEKLFF.

This chain links TRBV7-3 with TRBJ2-1, with a tentative D call TRBD2 (6 bases). The CDR3 sequence is 14 residues long. V was cut by 5 bases and J by 9 bases, with 17 bases left in between. Germline V gene sequence: CDR1 SGHTA, CDR2 FQGTGA. CDR3 coding DNA: TGTGCCAGCAGCCCCAACCTTAGCGGCTCTGAGCAGTTCTTC. Residues: CASSPNLSGSEQFF.

The chain joins TRBV27 to TRBJ2-7; D may be TRBD2 (5 bases). Trimming shortened V by 5 bases and J by 2 bases, and 16 bases separated the two germline ends. CDR1 and CDR2 from the germline V gene are MNHEY and SMNVEV (reference sequence). This CDR3 comprises 15 residues. The CDR3 DNA is TGTGCCAGCAGTACCCGGGGTAGTGGGACCTACGAGCAGTACTTC. Protein product: CASSTRGSGTYEQYF.

This clone was picked up one time. The J gene is TRBJ2-2, the V gene TRBV7-3, with 7 bases fitting TRBD1. The germline CDR1 and CDR2 sequences are SGHTA and FQGTGA. CDR3 size: 15 residues. The J segment lost 7 bases and the V segment lost 5 bases, leaving 10 bases of the junction unmatched. The CDR3 nucleotides read TGTGCCAGCAGCAGAGACAGGGCATCGGGCGGGGAGCTGTTTTTT. Amino acids: CASSRDRASGGELFF.